A selection of T cell receptor beta chains follows, all from one sample in a study of metastatic and nonmetastatic thyroid tumors. Using MiXCR, TCRdb re-called clones from the PCR reads. The sample has approximately 21,000 clones; about a quarter are singletons. Sequenced material: blood. The source of these receptors is a female donor with papillary thyroid cancer or a benign thyroid nodule (not recorded which). Some clones in this sample may be carry-over from other donors' samples. Both conserved end residues are part of each CDR3. D genes are given only for firm matches. Expanded clones are given a class, and other clones once, few, many or no size at all.

j_call	d_call	v_call	clone_size	cdr3_aa	cdr3_nt
TRBJ2-7	NA	TRBV30	NA	CAWSVPGGSNRGEQYF	TGTGCCTGGAGTGTCCCGGGCGGGTCGAATAGGGGCGAGCAGTACTTC
TRBJ2-5	NA	TRBV20-1	NA	CSARPRLGSRETQYF	TGCAGTGCTAGACCAAGGTTGGGGTCAAGGGAGACCCAGTACTTC
TRBJ2-6	NA	TRBV25-1	many	CASTPKFGSGANVLTF	TGTGCCAGCACTCCCAAGTTTGGCTCTGGGGCCAACGTCCTGACTTTC
TRBJ2-1	NA	TRBV7-2	NA	CASSFSGTGGAGWFF	TGTGCCAGCAGCTTTAGCGGGACAGGCGGCGCAGGGTGGTTCTTC
TRBJ2-3	NA	TRBV7-2	NA	CASSKQPTDTQYF	TGTGCCAGCAGCAAGCAGCCCACAGATACGCAGTATTTT
TRBJ1-6	NA	TRBV7-2	medium-sized	CASSLAFGLLNSPLHF	TGTGCCAGCAGCTTAGCGTTTGGACTGCTGAATTCACCCCTCCACTTT
TRBJ1-2	NA	TRBV11-2	medium-sized	CASSLRGAVYGYTF	TGTGCCAGCAGCTTAAGAGGGGCCGTCTATGGCTACACCTTC
TRBJ2-3	NA	TRBV5-4	many	CASSLAPTTTDTQYF	TGTGCCAGCAGCTTGGCCCCGACGACCACAGATACGCAGTATTTT
TRBJ1-2	NA	TRBV30	many	CAWSSGVYGYTF	TGTGCCTGGAGTTCAGGGGTCTATGGCTACACCTTC
TRBJ1-6	NA	TRBV27	NA	CASSPHNSPLHF	TGTGCCAGCAGTCCCCATAATTCACCCCTCCACTTT
TRBJ2-2	NA	TRBV9	many	CASSVVRGELFF	TGTGCCAGCAGCGTAGTACGCGGGGAGCTGTTTTTT
TRBJ2-7	NA	TRBV10-1	NA	CARSVTSYEQYF	TGCGCTCGCAGTGTGACAAGCTACGAGCAGTACTTC
TRBJ1-2	TRBD1	TRBV3-1	many	CASGRGRGYGYTF	TGTGCCAGCGGAAGGGGGCGCGGCTATGGCTACACCTTC
TRBJ1-1	NA	TRBV6-1	many	CASGRGGTEAFF	TGTGCCAGCGGTCGGGGTGGCACTGAAGCTTTCTTT
TRBJ2-7	NA	TRBV5-5	NA	CACSFSGGVNEQYF	TGTGCCTGCAGCTTCTCCGGGGGAGTCAACGAGCAGTACTTC
TRBJ2-2	NA	TRBV6-5	many	CASSYPRGGGAGELFF	TGTGCCAGCAGTTACCCGAGGGGGGGAGGGGCCGGGGAGCTGTTTTTT
TRBJ1-1	TRBD1	TRBV4-3	NA	CASSPGTGITEAFF	TGCGCCAGCAGCCCAGGGACAGGGATAACTGAAGCTTTCTTT
TRBJ1-6	NA	TRBV27	many	CASSPHRSSYNSPLHF	TGTGCCAGCAGTCCTCACAGGAGCTCCTATAATTCACCCCTCCACTTT
TRBJ1-1	TRBD1	TRBV2	many	CASNRDRGYLAEAFF	TGTGCCAGCAACAGGGACAGGGGGTATTTGGCTGAAGCTTTCTTT
TRBJ2-7	NA	TRBV7-8	NA	CASSHTRSRGYEQYF	TGTGCCAGCAGTCACACTCGATCTAGGGGCTACGAGCAGTACTTC
TRBJ2-5	NA	TRBV6-2/TRBV6-3	many	CASSARGLGRETQYF	TGTGCCAGCAGCGCCCGCGGGTTGGGTCGAGAGACCCAGTACTTC
TRBJ1-2	NA	TRBV11-3	many	CASSSLRFRKGANYGYTF	TGTGCCAGCAGCTCCCTAAGGTTTAGAAAGGGAGCTAACTATGGCTACACCTTC
TRBJ1-2	TRBD1	TRBV27	NA	CASIPPLGQGRYGYTF	TGTGCCAGCATTCCCCCACTGGGACAGGGCCGCTATGGCTACACCTTC
TRBJ2-6	NA	TRBV6-2/TRBV6-3	medium-sized	CASSYTRDRYSGANVLTF	TGTGCCAGCAGTTACACACGAGACAGGTACTCTGGGGCCAACGTCCTGACTTTC
TRBJ1-4	NA	TRBV6-2/TRBV6-3	few	CASSQGGSEKLFF	TGTGCCAGCAGCCAGGGAGGGAGCGAAAAACTGTTTTTT
TRBJ2-1	TRBD1	TRBV6-5	NA	CASSYGWTGKYNEQFF	TGTGCCAGCAGTTATGGCTGGACAGGGAAATACAATGAGCAGTTCTTC
TRBJ1-3	NA	TRBV20-1	medium-sized	CSARDPGRGGNTIYF	TGCAGTGCTAGAGATCCGGGACGGGGAGGAAACACCATATATTTT
TRBJ2-2	NA	TRBV5-1	medium-sized	CASSAEAGELFF	TGCGCCAGCAGCGCAGAGGCCGGGGAGCTGTTTTTT
TRBJ2-1	TRBD1	TRBV6-5	NA	CASSAGTGGDSSFNEQFF	TGTGCCAGCAGCGCCGGGACAGGGGGCGATTCTAGCTTCAATGAGCAGTTCTTC
TRBJ2-7	NA	TRBV6-5	few	CASSYSTGRYEQYF	TGTGCCAGCAGTTACTCGACAGGGAGGTACGAGCAGTACTTC
TRBJ2-1	TRBD2	TRBV12-3/TRBV12-4	medium-sized	CASSQLGLAGAGYNEQFF	TGTGCCAGCAGCCAACTAGGACTAGCGGGAGCCGGCTACAATGAGCAGTTCTTC
TRBJ1-2	TRBD1	TRBV12-3/TRBV12-4	many	CASSPGQVVDTNYGYTF	TGTGCCAGCAGCCCTGGACAGGTTGTTGACACTAACTATGGCTACACCTTC
TRBJ2-7	NA	TRBV12-3/TRBV12-4	few	CASSRDRRTYEQYF	TGTGCCAGCAGTCGAGACAGGCGAACCTACGAGCAGTACTTC
TRBJ1-2	TRBD1	TRBV12-3/TRBV12-4	NA	CASSSTGVESYTF	TGTGCCAGCAGTTCCACAGGGGTCGAGAGCTACACCTTC
TRBJ1-5	NA	TRBV30	NA	CAWSVPRRGNKPQHF	TGTGCCTGGAGTGTACCGCGGAGGGGCAATAAGCCCCAGCATTTT
TRBJ1-6	TRBD1	TRBV6-1	few	CASSPRDRVGSPLHF	TGTGCCAGCAGTCCTCGGGACAGGGTGGGTTCACCCCTCCACTTT
TRBJ2-7	NA	TRBV3-1	many	CASSHSSGAQYF	TGTGCCAGCAGCCATTCCTCGGGGGCGCAGTACTTC
TRBJ2-3	TRBD2	TRBV30	many	CAWSRLAGTDTQYF	TGTGCCTGGAGTCGCCTAGCGGGCACAGATACGCAGTATTTT
TRBJ2-1	TRBD2	TRBV6-1	NA	CASSDTIGGYNEHFF	TGTGCCAGCAGTGATACTATCGGGGGGTACAATGAGCATTTCTTC
TRBJ1-4	TRBD1	TRBV3-1	many	CASSPYLPGQGAEKLFF	TGTGCCAGCAGCCCCTACTTGCCGGGACAGGGAGCCGAAAAACTGTTTTTT
TRBJ2-7	NA	TRBV5-1	NA	CASSPVGAVDEQYF	TGCGCCAGCAGCCCGGTGGGGGCGGTAGACGAGCAGTACTTC